The 18 T cell receptor beta chains reported below all come from one sample, sequenced in a study of blood T cells in healthy people across ages. Next came a second PCR, run for roughly 6 to 11 cycles, which used a sample-barcoded 5' primer along with a J-beta primer mix. Using its own MiXCR run on the 5' RACE reads, TCRdb lists one record per CDR3 protein. The sample includes hundreds of thousands of distinct CDR3 sequences, about 40% of them seen just once. Sequences were obtained from blood. These receptors were collected from a woman aged 55-69 years in good health.

This chain uses TRBV12-3 or TRBV12-4 with TRBJ2-1; D gene unclear. Trimming took off 5 bases at V and 9 bases at J, with 14 bases between the two ends. The CDR3 runs 13 residues. The CDR3: CASSQDPFSEQFF. The CDR3 DNA reads TGTGCCAGCAGTCAGGACCCATTTAGTGAGCAGTTCTTC.

This clonotype has ten or more counts. The CDR3 DNA is TGCGCCAGCAGCCAAGCCGGGACAGGGGCCTACGAGCAGTACTTC. This translates into CASSQAGTGAYEQYF. V and J are TRBV4-3 and TRBJ2-7; TRBD1 matches 10 bases. The CDR3 has 15 amino acids. Germline CDR1 reads LGHNA; CDR2 reads YSLEER. V shed 1 base, J shed 2 bases, and the junction held 2 bases outside the gene matches.

A remark on this clonotype: Germline is not matched at one junction end, which may reflect a read error. The rearrangement uses TRBV4-2 and TRBJ2-5, with TRBD2 matching over 9 bases. The CDR3 length is 16 residues. Germline CDR1 reads LGHNA; CDR2 reads YNFKEQ. CDR3 loop: CASNQEMTAGGETQYF. Here the CDR3 DNA reads TGTGCCAGCAACCAAGAGATGACAGCGGGAGGAGAGACCCAGTACTTC.

The CDR3 protein is CASSNHVGGGRNEQFF. The CDR3 coding sequence is TGTGCCAGCAGCAACCACGTGGGGGGAGGGCGCAATGAGCAGTTCTTC. The chain uses TRBV6-2 or TRBV6-3 and TRBJ2-1, with 7 bases aligning to TRBD2. The V segment lost 6 bases and the J segment 6 bases; nucleotides outside the gene matches: 14. The CDR3 is 16 amino acids. Germline assignment: CDR1 MNHEY and CDR2 SVGEGT.

V usage is TRBV20-1 and J usage is TRBJ1-2; tentatively, D is TRBD1 (6 bases). Germline V CDR1 and CDR2: DFQATT, SNEGSKA (reference sequence). There are 11 residues in the CDR3. In DNA, the CDR3 is TGCAGGGGGGGCAGTAACTATGGCTACACCTTC. Translating gives CRGGSNYGYTF.

This clonotype was counted only a few times. The chain carries TRBV2 and TRBJ2-4; 10 positions match TRBD1. The J call may be mistaken, given a closer DNA end match to TRBJ2-7. This CDR3 region has 14 residues. The V gene's germline CDR1 is SNHLY and CDR2 FYNNEI. The chain's CDR3 is CASSGSGTGVEQYF. The CDR3 nucleotides are TGTGCCAGCAGTGGCTCCGGGACAGGGGTCGAGCAGTACTTC.

This clonotype was recorded many times. The chain carries TRBV9 and TRBJ2-3; D is unclear. Germline V gene lookup returns CDR1 SGDLS and CDR2 YYNGEE. V gave up 4 bases and J gave up 6 bases, with 9 bases separating them. This CDR3 contains 12 residues. CDR3 in amino acids: CASSPSWDTQYF. CDR3 sequence (DNA): TGTGCCAGCAGCCCAAGCTGGGATACGCAGTATTTT.

The gene calls are TRBV9 and TRBJ2-6, with D tentatively TRBD1 (6 bases). With 4 bases removed from V and 4 bases from J, the gap between germline ends came to 18 bases. CDR1 SGDLS and CDR2 YYNGEE come from the germline V gene. This CDR3 is built from 17 residues. CDR3: CASSTPITGTGANVLTF. CDR3 in DNA: TGTGCCAGCAGCACCCCTATAACAGGGACGGGGGCCAACGTCCTGACTTTC.

This clonotype was found a few times. This sequence joins TRBV4-2 and TRBJ2-1; no clear D. In germline, CDR1 is LGHNA, CDR2 YNFKEQ. Trimming removed 0 bases at V and 4 bases at J, with 13 bases between. This CDR3 is built from 16 residues. CDR3 loop: CASSQDGMGVYNEQFF. Written as DNA, the CDR3 is TGTGCCAGCAGCCAAGATGGGATGGGCGTATACAATGAGCAGTTCTTC.

The table lists this clonotype with a few counts. V usage is TRBV27 and J usage is TRBJ1-2; 10 bases match TRBD1. CDR3 size: 16 residues. Trimming took 2 bases from V and 2 from J; bases not matched to a gene: 5. Germline values: CDR1 MNHEY, CDR2 SMNVEV (reference sequence). The CDR3 reads CASSLRRDRGNYGYTF. The CDR3 nucleotides read TGTGCCAGCAGTTTACGCCGGGACAGGGGAAACTATGGCTACACCTTC.

This clonotype was counted between two and nine times. The J gene is TRBJ1-2, the V gene TRBV3-1, with D unclear. The CDR3 length is 16 residues. V was trimmed by 0 bases and J by 5 bases, leaving 16 bases between them. Looked up from germline, CDR1 is LGHDT and CDR2 is YNNKEL (reference sequence). DNA of the CDR3: TGTGCCAGCAGCCAAGATTTTGGTGCCGGTGGGTATGGCTACACCTTC. Translation: CASSQDFGAGGYGYTF.

The chain is built from TRBV20-1 and TRBJ2-1; a possible D gene is TRBD1 (5 bases). The CDR3 is 11 amino acids. The V end lost 6 bases, the J end lost 14 bases, and 17 bases lay between the germline ends. CDR1 DFQATT and CDR2 SNEGSKA come from the germline V gene (reference sequence). CDR3 sequence reads: CSATRVRGEFF. The DNA of the CDR3 is TGCAGTGCCACCAGGGTAAGAGGCGAGTTCTTC.

As to this clonotype: One end of the junction is discordant with germline, which a read error may explain. The chain recombines TRBV4-3 with TRBJ2-1, with TRBD2 identical over 13 bases. The germline V gene encodes CDR1 LGHNA and CDR2 YSLEER. This CDR3 comprises 19 residues. The CDR3 sequence is CASSHSGLAGVLGHNGQFF. The CDR3 bases are TGCGCCAGCAGCCATAGCGGACTAGCGGGAGTATTAGGCCACAATGGGCAGTTCTTC.

The table lists this clonotype with many counts. The genes are TRBV12-3 or TRBV12-4 and TRBJ2-7; 8 bases map to TRBD1. The CDR3 is made up of 14 amino acids. V lost 6 bases and J lost 3; bases outside the gene matches: 7. The CDR3 protein is CASSGTGGGYEQYF. The CDR3 DNA sequence: TGTGCCAGCAGCGGGACAGGCGGTGGCTACGAGCAGTACTTC.

The chain is built from TRBV29-1 and TRBJ2-5; no clear D gene. The DNA end lines up better with TRBJ2-7; the J call may be wrong. The CDR3 totals 14 residues. CDR1 and CDR2 (germline): SQVTM, ANQGSEA. The CDR3 protein is CSVEFVGIGDEQYF. CDR3 DNA: TGCAGCGTTGAATTTGTGGGTATTGGGGACGAGCAGTACTTC.

The V gene is TRBV24-1, the J gene TRBJ2-2, with 7 bases matching TRBD1. Germline loops: CDR1 KGHDR, CDR2 SFDVKD. This CDR3 region has 15 residues. The V gene end was trimmed by 0 bases and the J gene end by 3 bases; junction bases not matched to a gene: 0. CDR3 coding DNA: TGTGCCACCAGTGATTTGGACAGGGACACCGGGGAGCTGTTTTTT. Protein: CATSDLDRDTGELFF.

V gene TRBV29-1 combines with J gene TRBJ2-5, with 10 positions matching TRBD1. The CDR3 length is 14 residues. Germline values: CDR1 SQVTM, CDR2 ANQGSEA. V lost 7 bases, J lost 5 bases, and 10 bases stayed unmatched. The CDR3 loop is CSALTGGSAETQYF. The CDR3 nucleotides read TGCAGCGCTCTGACAGGGGGCTCTGCGGAGACCCAGTACTTC. Drawing the rest from reference TRBV29-1 and TRBJ2-5, the complete variable domain is SAVISQKPSRDICQRGTSLTIQCQVDSQVTMMFWYRQQPGQSLTLIATANQGSEATYESGFVIDKFPISRPNLTFSTLTVSNMSPEDSSIYLCSALTGGSAETQYFGPGTRLLVL.

V usage is TRBV7-2 and J usage is TRBJ2-5; D is unresolved. Germline values: CDR1 SGHTA, CDR2 FQGNSA. The CDR3 spans 15 residues. Trimming removed 0 bases from V and 4 bases from J, with 12 bases in between. The CDR3 DNA is TGTGCCAGCAGCTTAGCGATTGGGGTCGGAGAGACCCAGTACTTC. Protein product: CASSLAIGVGETQYF. Full variable domain (rest looked up from reference TRBV7-2 and TRBJ2-5): GAGVSQSPSNKVTEKGKDVELRCDPISGHTALYWYRQSLGQGLEFLIYFQGNSAPDKSGLPSDRFSAERTGGSVSTLTIQRTQQEDSAVYLCASSLAIGVGETQYFGPGTRLLVL.